Below are 24 T cell receptor beta chains sequenced from a single sample in a study of metastatic and nonmetastatic thyroid tumors. TCRdb re-analyzed the PCR reads through MiXCR. The sample includes about 39,000 clones, roughly 19% of them seen just once. Patients had received no treatment of any kind before thyroid surgery. What was sequenced was blood. Receptors originate from a female donor with papillary thyroid cancer or a benign thyroid nodule (not recorded which). Some clones in this sample may be carry-over from other donors' samples.

This clone has at least ten counts. The rearrangement joins TRBV15 to TRBJ2-7, with D perhaps matching TRBD2 (6 bases). Deletions cut 5 bases from V and 6 bases from J, with 14 bases between. The CDR3 runs 13 residues. Germline assignment: CDR1 LNHNV and CDR2 YYDKDF (reference sequence). The CDR3 DNA reads as TGTGCCACCAGCGTCGGGGGTCCAAGCGAGCAGTACTTC. Protein: CATSVGGPSEQYF.

This clone was detected ten times or more. Here the CDR3 DNA reads TGTGCCAGCAGCCCCGGCGGGGGCCAACAGCCCCAGCATTTT. This translates into CASSPGGGQQPQHF. The rearrangement joins TRBV5-6 to TRBJ1-5; D is possibly TRBD1 (6 bases). Germline V gives CDR1 SGHDT, CDR2 YYEEEE. The CDR3 is 14 amino acids. Trimming stripped 4 bases from V and 7 bases from J, with 15 bases between.

J is TRBJ1-2 and V is TRBV24-1; no firm D call. CDR1 is KGHDR, CDR2 SFDVKD, per germline. Trimming cost V 1 base and J 8 bases, with 10 bases left between them. This CDR3 comprises 13 residues. The CDR3 sequence: CATSDFWEWGYTF. CDR3 bases: TGTGCCACCAGTGATTTTTGGGAGTGGGGCTACACCTTC.

The sample holds many counts of this clone. The V and J genes are TRBV30 and TRBJ1-1, with 7 bases lining up with TRBD1. Germline V gene data show CDR1 as GTSNPN and CDR2 as SVGIG (reference sequence). CDR3 length equals 15 residues. V lost 0 bases to trimming and J lost 9 bases; unmatched junction nucleotides: 13. This CDR3 reads CAWSVLCRAGGKAFF. The DNA of the CDR3 is TGTGCCTGGAGTGTATTGTGTAGGGCAGGGGGTAAAGCTTTCTTT.

This clone appeared a few times. The chain uses TRBV5-5 and TRBJ2-7, with 9 bases fitting TRBD1. Germline-derived CDR1 and CDR2 are SGHKS and YYEKEE (reference sequence). J was trimmed by 5 bases and V by 2 bases; bases with no gene match: 8. The CDR3 runs 15 residues. For the CDR3, the DNA is TGTGCCAGCAGCTTCCGTGTAACAGGGGGCAACGAGCAGTACTTC. Protein: CASSFRVTGGNEQYF.

This clone is deemed medium-sized. The genes are TRBV19 and TRBJ2-1; D perhaps matches TRBD2 (6 bases). This CDR3 contains 15 residues. V lost 6 bases to trimming and J lost 6 bases, with 18 bases between them. Germline loops: CDR1 LNHDA, CDR2 SQIVND (reference sequence). The CDR3 DNA sequence: TGTGCCAGTAGCCCCGGGGGTGGGCTGTTCAATGAGCAGTTCTTC. This sequence encodes CASSPGGGLFNEQFF.

This clone was seen ten or more times. The V call is TRBV5-1, the J call TRBJ2-3; D is undetermined. V was shortened by 4 bases and J by 0 bases, with 3 bases between the two germline ends. This CDR3 contains 12 residues. In germline, CDR1 is SGHRS, CDR2 YFSETQ. The CDR3 nucleotides are TGCGCCAGCAGCCGTAGCACAGATACGCAGTATTTT. Its protein product is CASSRSTDTQYF.

This clone was recorded at least ten times. The J gene is TRBJ2-1, the V gene TRBV5-5, with 8 bases that match TRBD2. The CDR3 runs to 16 residues. Germline V gene lookup returns CDR1 SGHKS and CDR2 YYEKEE (reference sequence). V lost 0 bases, J lost 2 bases, and 4 bases stayed unmatched. CDR3 nucleotide sequence: TGTGCCAGCAGCTTGGATGGGACTAGTACCTACAATGAGCAGTTCTTC. Translation gives CASSLDGTSTYNEQFF.

This clone was counted at least ten times. The chain is built from TRBV12-3 or TRBV12-4 and TRBJ1-1; 8 bases align to TRBD1. The CDR3 spans 13 residues. J lost 7 bases, V lost 4 bases, and 5 bases had no gene match. Here the CDR3 DNA reads TGTGCCAGCAGTTACCAGGGGGCTGGTGAAGCTTTCTTT. This translates into CASSYQGAGEAFF.

This clone came up a few times. The J gene is TRBJ1-1, the V gene TRBV19, with 10 nucleotides matching TRBD1. The V and J ends lost 7 bases and 1 base, in that order; junction bases with no gene match: 6. The V gene's germline CDR1 is LNHDA and CDR2 SQIVND (reference sequence). This CDR3 has 15 amino acids. For the CDR3, the DNA is TGTGCCAGTACTAGACAGGGGGCGACGAACACTGAAGCTTTCTTT. Protein sequence: CASTRQGATNTEAFF.

With regard to this clone: One end of the junction does not line up with germline, which may come from a read error. This chain links TRBV20-1 with TRBJ1-5, with 9 bases aligning to TRBD1. The CDR3 contains 22 residues. Germline V gene lookup returns CDR1 DFQATT and CDR2 SNEGSKA (reference sequence). CDR3 nucleotide sequence: TGCGGTGCTAGAGATCGGGGTGCGGGACAGGGAAAAGGTTATCCTAGCAATCAGCCCCAGCATTTT. The encoded protein is CGARDRGAGQGKGYPSNQPQHF.

The chain uses TRBV20-1 and TRBJ1-2, with TRBD1 as a possible D gene (5 bases). Trimming shortened V by 5 bases and J by 8 bases, and 15 bases separated the two germline ends. Germline loops: CDR1 DFQATT, CDR2 SNEGSKA (reference sequence). The CDR3 spans 12 residues. The CDR3 here is CSAPRGARGYTF. The CDR3 coding sequence is TGCAGTGCTCCGAGGGGTGCTCGGGGCTACACCTTC.

In the case of this clone: Likely a read error: the CDR3 ends without its conserved phenylalanine or tryptophan. The chain has TRBV27 and TRBJ2-6, with a weak D call TRBD1 (5 bases). The germline V gene has CDR1 MNHEY and CDR2 SMNVEV (reference sequence). The CDR3 sequence is 14 residues long. This chain's CDR3 is CASSLGSGANFLTL. Here the CDR3 DNA reads TGTGCCAGCAGTTTAGGGTCTGGGGCCAACTTCCTGACTTTA.

This clone was observed many times. The chain joins TRBV9 to TRBJ1-6, with TRBD1 as a possible D gene (5 bases). This CDR3 is 15 amino acids long. Trimming removed 0 bases at V and 7 bases at J, with 11 bases between. The V gene's germline CDR1 is SGDLS and CDR2 YYNGEE. The CDR3 loop reads CASSVDGRENSPLHF. The CDR3 DNA follows: TGTGCCAGCAGCGTAGACGGCAGGGAGAATTCACCCCTCCACTTT. Together with reference TRBV9 and TRBJ1-6, the CDR3 gives the full variable domain: DSGVTQTPKHLITATGQRVTLRCSPRSGDLSVYWYQQSLDQGLQFLIQYYNGEERAKGNILERFSAQQFPDLHSELNLSSLELGDSALYFCASSVDGRENSPLHFGNGTRLTVT.

Concerning this clone itself: At the DNA level, this CDR3 is encoded by other sequences in the same sample as well. The CDR3: CASSYQRNTDTQYF. The CDR3 DNA reads TGTGCCAGTAGTTATCAGCGGAACACGGATACGCAGTATTTT. V is TRBV2 and J is TRBJ2-3; weak D call: TRBD2 (5 bases). CDR1 is SNHLY, CDR2 FYNNEI, per germline. The V end lost 9 bases, the J end lost 6 bases, and 19 bases lay between the germline ends. The CDR3 contains 14 residues.

This clone appeared many times. The chain recombines TRBV11-2 with TRBJ2-4, with a tentative D call TRBD2 (6 bases). CDR3 length equals 17 residues. CDR1 is SGHAT and CDR2 is FQNNGV in the germline V gene. V lost 0 bases to trimming and J lost 1 base, with 13 bases between them. The CDR3 protein is CASSLDLVGRAKNIQYF. In DNA form, the CDR3 reads TGTGCCAGCAGCTTAGATCTTGTAGGGAGGGCCAAAAACATTCAGTACTTC.

This clone was seen repeatedly, ten times or more. The chain is built from TRBV28 and TRBJ2-2; TRBD2 agrees at 10 bases. Germline V lookup: CDR1 MDHEN, CDR2 SYDVKM. The CDR3 is 15 amino acids. Trimming removed 2 bases from V and 3 bases from J; junction bases left unmatched: 0. The CDR3 coding sequence is TGTGCCAGCAGTTTAGGACTAGCGGACACCGGGGAGCTGTTTTTT. Translated, it gives CASSLGLADTGELFF.

This clone has ten or more counts. V and J are TRBV18 and TRBJ2-1, with TRBD2 matching 7 bases. Germline trimming cut 6 bases from V and 6 bases from J; bases unmatched to any gene: 11. This CDR3 contains 15 residues. Germline V gene sequence: CDR1 KGHSH, CDR2 LQKENI. The CDR3 bases are TGTGCCAGCTCCCATGTTCCGGGAGGCGGCAATGAGCAGTTCTTC. Translation gives CASSHVPGGGNEQFF. The entire variable domain, with the rest obtained from reference TRBV18 and TRBJ2-1, is as follows: NAGVMQNPRHLVRRRGQEARLRCSPMKGHSHVYWYRQLPEEGLKFMVYLQKENIIDESGMPKERFSAEFPKEGPSILRIQQVVRGDSAAYFCASSHVPGGGNEQFFGPGTRLTVL.

Turning to this clone: At one boundary the junction diverges from the germline segment, which might be a read error. The chain links TRBV28 to TRBJ1-3; a possible D gene is TRBD1 (6 bases). The CDR3 runs to 15 residues. Germline CDR1 MDHEN, CDR2 SYDVKM. CDR3 nucleotides: TGTGCCAGCAGGGGGGGCGACAGGACTGTAAACACCATTTATTTT. Translated, it gives CASRGGDRTVNTIYF.

The rearrangement joins TRBV27 to TRBJ2-3; D not certain. The CDR3 length is 15 residues. Germline V gene data show CDR1 as MNHEY and CDR2 as SMNVEV (reference sequence). CDR3 sequence reads: CESSPRVRGTDTQYF. CDR3 bases: TGTGAAAGCAGTCCCCGGGTGAGAGGCACAGATACGCAGTATTTT.

This clone was observed many times. Other DNA sequences in this specimen translate into the identical CDR3. V is TRBV29-1 and J is TRBJ1-4; 8 bases fit TRBD1. The CDR3 extends over 15 amino acids. V lost 1 base and J lost 11; bases outside the gene matches: 12. The V gene's germline CDR1 is SQVTM and CDR2 ANQGSEA. CDR3 nucleotides: TGCAGCGTTGAAGGCGGGACAGGCTCTGTGGGGAAACTGTTTTTT. Its translation: CSVEGGTGSVGKLFF.

This clone has at least ten counts. The chain couples TRBV9 to TRBJ1-4; no clear D gene. The CDR3 is made up of 15 amino acids. Germline V gene data show CDR1 as SGDLS and CDR2 as YYNGEE. The V and J ends lost 0 bases and 0 bases respectively, with 6 bases between them. The CDR3 region is CASSVVGATNEKLFF. The CDR3 DNA reads TGTGCCAGCAGCGTAGTGGGAGCAACTAATGAAAAACTGTTTTTT. The whole variable domain, remainder taken from reference TRBV9 and TRBJ1-4, is DSGVTQTPKHLITATGQRVTLRCSPRSGDLSVYWYQQSLDQGLQFLIQYYNGEERAKGNILERFSAQQFPDLHSELNLSSLELGDSALYFCASSVVGATNEKLFFGSGTQLSVL.

This clone was counted at least ten times. CDR3 residues: CASSRDRYGYTF. CDR3 sequence (DNA): TGTGCCAGCAGTCGTGACAGATATGGCTACACCTTC. The chain uses TRBV7-3 and TRBJ1-2; the D gene is possibly TRBD1 (5 bases). This CDR3 is 12 amino acids long. Deletions cut 6 bases from V and 5 bases from J, with 10 bases between. Germline loops: CDR1 SGHTA, CDR2 FQGTGA.

This clone showed up many times. V usage is TRBV7-2 and J usage is TRBJ2-5, with a tentative D call TRBD1 (6 bases). CDR1 is SGHTA and CDR2 is FQGNSA in the germline V gene. V was trimmed by 5 bases and J by 2 bases, leaving 15 bases between them. The CDR3 sequence is 15 residues long. CDR3 sequence (DNA): TGTGCCAGCAGCCCTCCCTGGACAGTACAAGAGACCCAGTACTTC. Amino acids: CASSPPWTVQETQYF.